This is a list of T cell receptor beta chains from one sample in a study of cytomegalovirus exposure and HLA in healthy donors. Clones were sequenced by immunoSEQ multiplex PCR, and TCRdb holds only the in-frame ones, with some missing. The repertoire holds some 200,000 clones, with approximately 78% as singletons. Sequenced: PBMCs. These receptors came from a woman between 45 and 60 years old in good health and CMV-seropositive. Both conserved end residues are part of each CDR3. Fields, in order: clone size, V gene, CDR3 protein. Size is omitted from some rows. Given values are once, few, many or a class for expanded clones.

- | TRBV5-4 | CASSRDSRGTDTQYF
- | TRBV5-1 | CASSLRQTANTGELFF
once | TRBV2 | CASSEVGAQIGELFF
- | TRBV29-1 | CSVAKRENTGELFF
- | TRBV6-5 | CASSSPGLESYEQYF
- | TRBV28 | CASRGAPAYNEQFF
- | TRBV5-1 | CASSLGQWTEAFF
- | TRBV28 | CASRTYRDQPQHF
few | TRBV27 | CASSLWTGGSTDTQYF
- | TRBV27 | CASRRLAGTDTQYF
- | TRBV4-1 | CASSPAEGRGGGAPGELFF
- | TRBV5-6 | CASSYGTVYEQYF
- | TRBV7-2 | CASSLGVSGADTQYF
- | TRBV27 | CASSFWDRVHEQYF
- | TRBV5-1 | CASTPQGSTTGELFF
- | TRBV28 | CASSGSVGQFYSGNTIYF
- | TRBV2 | CASSEPRETQYF
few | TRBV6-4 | CASSAGLAGINEQFF
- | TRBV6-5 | CASSYLTSGVGEQYF
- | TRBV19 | CASSLNRNTEAFF
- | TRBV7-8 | CASSLRVEGPQHF
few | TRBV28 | CASMGREAFF
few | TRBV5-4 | CASSFDRYNEQFF
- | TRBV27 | CASRSPGVLQPQHF
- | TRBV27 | CASSALTGGSNEQFF
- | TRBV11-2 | CASSLRGNTGELFF
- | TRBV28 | CASSRPAGYEQYF
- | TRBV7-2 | CASRPAGGPYNEQFF
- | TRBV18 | CASSGLRDTQYF